Below are 22 T cell receptor beta chains sequenced from a single sample in a study of shared clonotypes between healthy human individuals. The method was immunoSEQ multiplex PCR; TCRdb's version includes in-frame clones alone and lacks a portion of them. The table has a few million clones, 90% to 95% seen once. The sample comprised naive CD4+ T cells from PBMCs. Subset noted: CD45RA+ positively selected. The receptors here all came from a man younger than 35 in good health. Some clones in this sample may be carry-over from other donors' samples.

The rearrangement joins TRBV2 to TRBJ1-5; TRBD1 is a possible D gene (6 bases). The germline V gene has CDR1 SNHLY and CDR2 FYNNEI. V was shortened by 11 bases and J by 3 bases, with 11 bases between the two germline ends. The CDR3 contains 12 residues. The chain's CDR3 is CAGGGDNQPQHF. CDR3 DNA: TGTGCCGGGGGGGGCGACAATCAGCCCCAGCATTTT. Filled out from reference TRBV2 and TRBJ1-5, the complete variable domain reads EPEVTQTPSHQVTQMGQEVILRCVPISNHLYFYWYRQILGQKVEFLVSFYNNEISEKSEIFDDQFSVERPDGSNFTLKIRSTKLEDSAMYFCAGGGDNQPQHFGDGTRLSIL.

The sample holds a few counts of this clone. The V gene is TRBV9, the J gene TRBJ2-2, with D perhaps being TRBD1 or TRBD2 (5 bases each). V shed 0 bases and J shed 4 bases, with 16 bases lying between them. CDR3 length: 17 residues. Looked up from germline, CDR1 is SGDLS and CDR2 is YYNGEE. CDR3 sequence (DNA): TGTGCCAGCAGCGTAGCAACCGGGACCCTACCCACCGGGGAGCTGTTTTTT. Translated: CASSVATGTLPTGELFF. The variable domain in full, completed from reference TRBV9 and TRBJ2-2, reads DSGVTQTPKHLITATGQRVTLRCSPRSGDLSVYWYQQSLDQGLQFLIQYYNGEERAKGNILERFSAQQFPDLHSELNLSSLELGDSALYFCASSVATGTLPTGELFFGEGSRLTVL.

This clone was seen just once. This chain joins TRBV7-3 and TRBJ2-6; D unclear. The germline V and J ends were trimmed by 2 bases and 4 bases, with 9 bases remaining between them. This CDR3 comprises 15 residues. Germline V lookup: CDR1 SGHTA, CDR2 FQGTGA. The CDR3 bases are TGTGCCAGCAGCTTACCCCAACTCGGGGCCAACGTCCTGACTTTC. It specifies CASSLPQLGANVLTF.

The chain combines TRBV6-1 with TRBJ1-2; possibly TRBD1 for D (5 bases). The CDR3 runs to 13 residues. Trimming took 11 bases from V and 5 from J, leaving 18 bases between them. Germline V gives CDR1 MNHNS, CDR2 SASEGT. The CDR3 sequence: CAVKAPGGYGYTF. CDR3 nucleotide sequence: TGTGCCGTCAAGGCACCCGGGGGTTATGGCTACACCTTC.

V gene TRBV6-5 combines with J gene TRBJ1-1; D unresolved. V lost 2 bases and J lost 0, with 10 bases in between. This CDR3 has 15 amino acids. Germline V gene lookup returns CDR1 MNHEY and CDR2 SVGAGI. The CDR3 sequence is CASSYTRTVNTEAFF. As DNA, the CDR3 is TGTGCCAGCAGTTACACCCGGACGGTGAACACTGAAGCTTTCTTT.

The chain carries TRBV18 and TRBJ1-5, with TRBD1 identical over 7 bases. The germline CDR1 and CDR2 sequences are KGHSH and LQKENI. The length of the CDR3 is 14 residues. V shed 2 bases, J shed 9 bases, and the junction held 7 bases outside the gene matches. CDR3 in DNA: TGTGCCAGCTCACCAGGACAGGATAAGCGGCCCCAGCATTTT. Translation: CASSPGQDKRPQHF.

J is TRBJ1-1 and V is TRBV28, with a weak D call TRBD1 (5 bases). V was trimmed by 7 bases and J by 6 bases, leaving 15 bases between them. This CDR3 comprises 13 residues. CDR1 is MDHEN and CDR2 is SYDVKM in the germline V gene. The CDR3 loop is CASKWGDGAEAFF. The CDR3 DNA follows: TGTGCCAGCAAGTGGGGGGACGGGGCTGAAGCTTTCTTT.

A remark on this clone: This CDR3 is also generated by other DNA sequences in the sample. The J gene is TRBJ2-4, the V gene TRBV9; perhaps TRBD2 as D (5 bases). Germline CDR1 and CDR2: SGDLS and YYNGEE. Trimming stripped 0 bases from V and 4 bases from J, with 5 bases between. The CDR3 consists of 13 residues. The CDR3 loop reads CASSVGGKNIQYF. DNA for the CDR3: TGTGCCAGCAGCGTAGGAGGGAAAAACATTCAGTACTTC.

The chain combines TRBV6-5 with TRBJ2-7, with D uncertain. Germline values: CDR1 MNHEY, CDR2 SVGAGI. This CDR3 has 13 residues. The germline V and J ends were trimmed by 4 bases and 1 base, with 8 bases remaining between them. CDR3 residues: CASSSAGSYEQYF. In DNA, the CDR3 is TGTGCCAGCAGTTCCGCCGGGTCCTACGAGCAGTACTTC.

The V and J genes are TRBV29-1 and TRBJ2-2; TRBD1 is a possible D gene (6 bases). The V gene lost 4 bases and the J gene lost 0 bases, with 12 bases spanning the gap. The CDR3 has 15 amino acids. Looked up from germline, CDR1 is SQVTM and CDR2 is ANQGSEA. CDR3 bases: TGCAGCGTTGTCGCCAGGGGTACGAACACCGGGGAGCTGTTTTTT. It is translated as CSVVARGTNTGELFF.

V is TRBV2 and J is TRBJ1-5; 10 bases are a match to TRBD1. The CDR3 loop spans 14 amino acids. CDR1 is SNHLY, CDR2 FYNNEI, per germline. Trimming cost V 6 bases and J 6 bases; bases outside gene matches: 5. Here the CDR3 DNA reads TGTGCCAGCAGCGGGACAGGGGATAGTCAGCCCCAGCATTTT. Protein: CASSGTGDSQPQHF.

CDR3 coding DNA: TGTGCCATCAGTTGGGGGGGCTTGAACACTGAAGCTTTCTTT. Its protein product is CAISWGGLNTEAFF. The chain carries TRBV10-3 and TRBJ1-1; D is perhaps TRBD1 (6 bases). The CDR3 is 14 amino acids. The V end lost 5 bases, the J end lost 0 bases, and 10 bases lay between the germline ends. In germline, CDR1 is ENHRY, CDR2 SYGVKD.

The chain's CDR3 is CACGGQSGNTIYF. Written as DNA, the CDR3 is TGTGCCTGTGGCGGGCAGAGCGGAAACACCATATATTTT. The rearrangement links TRBV30 to TRBJ1-3; D unresolved. Germline CDR1 is GTSNPN and CDR2 is SVGIG (reference sequence). This CDR3 has 13 amino acids. V shed 6 bases and J shed 4 bases, with 13 bases lying between them.

The chain joins TRBV19 to TRBJ2-2, with a tentative D call TRBD2 (6 bases). This CDR3 comprises 18 residues. V was cut by 11 bases and J by 4 bases, with 29 bases left in between. The germline V gene has CDR1 LNHDA and CDR2 SQIVND (reference sequence). This chain's CDR3 is CASTPWAGIDRGTGELFF. DNA of the CDR3: TGTGCCTCCACCCCCTGGGCGGGAATCGACCGGGGCACCGGGGAGCTGTTTTTT. The entire variable domain, with the rest obtained from reference TRBV19 and TRBJ2-2, is as follows: DGGITQSPKYLFRKEGQNVTLSCEQNLNHDAMYWYRQDPGQGLRLIYYSQIVNDFQKGDIAEGYSVSREKKESFPLTVTSAQKNPTAFYLCASTPWAGIDRGTGELFFGEGSRLTVL.

CDR3 amino acids: CSAIMETQYF. The CDR3 coding sequence is TGCAGTGCTATCATGGAGACCCAGTACTTC. The chain couples TRBV20-1 to TRBJ2-5; no reliable D call. The V end was cut by 4 bases, the J end by 5 bases, with 5 bases between. Germline values: CDR1 DFQATT, CDR2 SNEGSKA (reference sequence). CDR3 length: 10 amino acids.

The table lists this clone with a count of one. The chain joins TRBV6-5 to TRBJ2-5; D not resolved. Germline V lookup: CDR1 MNHEY, CDR2 SVGAGI. This CDR3 spans 15 amino acids. V was trimmed by 6 bases and J by 2 bases, leaving 16 bases between them. Here the CDR3 reads CASRSRKARQETQYF. In DNA, the CDR3 is TGTGCCAGCAGGAGCCGGAAAGCGAGACAAGAGACCCAGTACTTC.

The V and J genes are TRBV29-1 and TRBJ2-5; 9 nucleotides agree with TRBD1. This CDR3 is built from 15 residues. Per the germline V gene, CDR1 is SQVTM and CDR2 is ANQGSEA. V lost 0 bases and J lost 4; bases outside the gene matches: 6. The CDR3 coding sequence is TGCAGCGTTGAAGATCGTACAGGGGGCGCAGAGACCCAGTACTTC. It is translated as CSVEDRTGGAETQYF.

The chain employs TRBV14 and TRBJ1-1; TRBD1 agrees at 7 bases. The CDR3 contains 12 residues. V shed 4 bases, J shed 7 bases, and the junction held 3 bases outside the gene matches. Germline CDR1 SGHDN, CDR2 FVKESK. The CDR3 DNA is TGTGCCAGCAGCCGGGACAGCTTTGAAGCTTTCTTT. It encodes CASSRDSFEAFF.

This clone is a singleton in its sample. This chain joins TRBV28 and TRBJ1-2; 8 bases agree with TRBD1. The CDR3 has 15 residues. CDR1 and CDR2 from the germline V gene are MDHEN and SYDVKM. With 6 bases clipped from V and 4 bases from J, the junction kept 10 bases outside the gene matches. The CDR3 region has the DNA TGTGCCAGCAGCCTAGGACAGGGAGTTCCCTATGGCTACACCTTC. Its translation is CASSLGQGVPYGYTF.

The chain employs TRBV10-3 and TRBJ2-1; TRBD1 might be the D (6 bases). The CDR3 is 14 amino acids. CDR1 and CDR2 from the germline V gene are ENHRY and SYGVKD. V was cut by 4 bases and J by 9 bases, with 16 bases left in between. CDR3 sequence (DNA): TGTGCCATCAGTGTAGGCAGGGGTAGTGGTGAGCAGTTCTTC. It specifies CAISVGRGSGEQFF.

J is TRBJ2-7 and V is TRBV6-5; 8 positions match TRBD2. The length of the CDR3 is 15 residues. V shed 2 bases, J shed 4 bases, and the junction held 7 bases outside the gene matches. The germline V gene has CDR1 MNHEY and CDR2 SVGAGI. The CDR3 DNA reads as TGTGCCAGCAGTTACAACAGCGGGAGTTTGTACGAGCAGTACTTC. Translation gives CASSYNSGSLYEQYF.

As for this clone: This sample includes further DNA sequences coding for the same CDR3. The V and J genes are TRBV5-1 and TRBJ2-1, with 7 bases aligning to TRBD2. Looked up from germline, CDR1 is SGHRS and CDR2 is YFSETQ. With 4 bases clipped from V and 3 bases from J, the junction kept 7 bases outside the gene matches. This CDR3 has 15 amino acids. The CDR3 coding sequence is TGCGCCAGCAGCCCAAGCGGGACGGACTACAATGAGCAGTTCTTC. This codes for CASSPSGTDYNEQFF.